This T cell receptor beta chain was sequenced for a study of CD8+CD57+ T cells in acquired aplastic anemia. General study points: Sharing between patients and controls was observed for some 27 CD8+ CDR3 sequences.

Concerning this clonotype itself: The antigen is not known.

The germline V gene encodes CDR1 SNHLY and CDR2 FYNNEI. This CDR3 is 14 amino acids long. Trimming took 8 bases from V and 1 from J, leaving 14 bases between them. Profiles of TCR beta VDJ and CDR3 were generated from a genomic DNA template. Each CDR3 protein is one row after TCRdb ran MiXCR on the reads. The table includes about 160,000 distinct CDR3 sequences, around half detected once. Only patients with CD8+CD57+ cell expansion on flow cytometry were chosen for sequencing. Each of the patients presented with severe acquired aplastic anemia. Patients were therapy-naive when their blood was sampled. The chain links TRBV2 to TRBJ1-2; perhaps TRBD1 as D (5 bases). The receptor was derived from a human donor with aplastic anemia. The sequenced sample consisted of sorted CD4+, CD8+, or CD8+CD57+ T cells (not recorded which) from PBMCs. The chain's CDR3 is CASSPRQLNYGYTF. The DNA for the CDR3 is TGTGCCAGCTCACCTCGACAGCTTAACTATGGCTACACCTTC.